This TCR beta chain comes out of a study of neurological immune-mediated disorders. This clonotype was counted ten times or more. Antigen: not known. Libraries from sorted cells each used some 1 million CD4+ or CD8+ T cells. Between the trimmed V and J ends, which lost 3 bases and 4 bases, there was a span of 9 bases. CDR3 length equals 12 residues. CDR1 is SQVTM, CDR2 ANQGSEA, per germline. Study-level points and caveats: Because no CDR3 amino acid sequences were shared across subjects by expanded clones, private repertoires were suggested in all groups.

Every sequencing run gave over 170 million TCR-beta sequences, taken from 15-18 subjects. TCRdb re-analysed the 5' RACE reads in MiXCR, keeping a single row per CDR3 protein. Here the sample spans around 29,000 distinct CDR3 sequences, under 6% being singletons. This chain joins TRBV29-1 and TRBJ1-2, with D possibly matching TRBD1 (6 bases). The sequence derives from a woman aged 45-65 years in good health. The sample comprised CD4+ T cells from blood. The chain's CDR3 is CSVEGGGYGYTF. Here the CDR3 DNA reads TGCAGCGTTGAGGGGGGCGGCTATGGCTACACCTTC.